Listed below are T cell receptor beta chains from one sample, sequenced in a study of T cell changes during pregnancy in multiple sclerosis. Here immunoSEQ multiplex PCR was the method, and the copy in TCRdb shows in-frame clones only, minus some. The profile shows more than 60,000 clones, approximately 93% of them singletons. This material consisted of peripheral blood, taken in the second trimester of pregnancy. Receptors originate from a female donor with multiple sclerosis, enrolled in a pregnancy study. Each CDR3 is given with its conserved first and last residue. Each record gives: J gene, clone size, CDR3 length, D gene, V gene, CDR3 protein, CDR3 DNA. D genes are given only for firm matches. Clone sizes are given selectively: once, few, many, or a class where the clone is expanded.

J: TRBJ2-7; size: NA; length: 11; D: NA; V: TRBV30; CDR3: CAWRQVYEQYF; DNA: TGTGCCTGGAGGCAGGTCTACGAGCAGTACTTC
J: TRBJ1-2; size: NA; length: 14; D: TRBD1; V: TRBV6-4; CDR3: CASSDPGQGYGYTF; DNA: TGTGCCAGCAGTGACCCAGGACAGGGTTATGGCTACACCTTC
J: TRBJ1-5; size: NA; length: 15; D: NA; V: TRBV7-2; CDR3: CASSSTGNSNQPQHF; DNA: TGTGCCAGCAGCAGTACAGGGAATAGCAATCAGCCCCAGCATTTT
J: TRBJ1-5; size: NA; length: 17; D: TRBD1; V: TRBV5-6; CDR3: CASSDRGQGASNQPQHF; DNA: TGTGCCAGCAGCGACCGGGGACAGGGGGCGAGCAATCAGCCCCAGCATTTT
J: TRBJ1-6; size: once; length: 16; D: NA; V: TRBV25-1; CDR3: CASSGGGSSYNSPLHF; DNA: TGTGCCAGCAGTGGGGGGGGCAGCTCCTATAATTCACCCCTCCACTTT
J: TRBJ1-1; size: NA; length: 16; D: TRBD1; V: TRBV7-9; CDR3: CASSRDRGGTNTEAFF; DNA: TGTGCCAGCAGCCGGGACAGGGGTGGCACGAACACTGAAGCTTTCTTT
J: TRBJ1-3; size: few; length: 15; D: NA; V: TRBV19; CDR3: CASSIARLSGNTIYF; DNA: TGTGCCAGTAGTATAGCCCGACTCTCTGGAAACACCATATATTTT
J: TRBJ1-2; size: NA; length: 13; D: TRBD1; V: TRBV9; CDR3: CASSVGQGAGYTF; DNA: TGTGCCAGCAGCGTCGGACAGGGTGCAGGCTACACCTTC
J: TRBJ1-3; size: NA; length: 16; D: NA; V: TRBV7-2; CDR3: CASSSSRISSGNTIYF; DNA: TGTGCCAGCAGCTCTAGCAGGATTAGCTCTGGAAACACCATATATTTT
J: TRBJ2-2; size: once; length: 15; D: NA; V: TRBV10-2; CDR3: CASSEASYGTGELFF; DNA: TGCGCCAGCAGTGAAGCAAGTTACGGCACCGGGGAGCTGTTTTTT
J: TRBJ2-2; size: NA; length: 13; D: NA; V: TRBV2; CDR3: CASQALNTGELFF; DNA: TGTGCCAGCCAGGCGCTGAACACCGGGGAGCTGTTTTTT
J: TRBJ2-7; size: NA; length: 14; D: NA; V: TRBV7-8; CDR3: CATTFRDTSYEQYF; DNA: TGTGCCACCACTTTCAGGGACACTTCCTACGAGCAGTACTTC
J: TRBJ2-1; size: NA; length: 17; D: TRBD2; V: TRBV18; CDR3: CASSPPGLAGGSNEQFF; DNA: TGTGCCAGCTCACCACCCGGACTAGCGGGGGGCAGTAATGAGCAGTTCTTC
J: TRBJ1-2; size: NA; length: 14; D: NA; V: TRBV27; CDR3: CASKTPGQDYGYTF; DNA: TGTGCCAGCAAGACTCCAGGGCAGGACTATGGCTACACCTTC
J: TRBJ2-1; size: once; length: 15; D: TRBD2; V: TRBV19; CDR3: CASWGASGGADEQFF; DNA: TGTGCCAGCTGGGGGGCTAGCGGGGGGGCCGATGAGCAGTTCTTC
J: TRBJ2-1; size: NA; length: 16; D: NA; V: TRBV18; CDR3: CASSKSADYRRNEQFF; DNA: TGTGCCAGCTCTAAAAGCGCGGACTATCGGAGGAATGAGCAGTTCTTC
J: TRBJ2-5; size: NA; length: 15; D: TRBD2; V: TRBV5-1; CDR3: CASSLGGGARETQYF; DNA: TGCGCCAGCAGCTTGGGCGGGGGGGCCCGTGAGACCCAGTACTTC
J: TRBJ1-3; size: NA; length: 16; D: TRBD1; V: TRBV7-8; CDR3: CASSLGQGLGGNTIYF; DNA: TGTGCCAGCAGTCTCGGACAGGGGCTTGGTGGAAACACCATATATTTT
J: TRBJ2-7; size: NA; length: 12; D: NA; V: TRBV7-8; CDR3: CASSLHVYEQYF; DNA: TGTGCCAGCAGCTTACATGTGTACGAGCAGTACTTC
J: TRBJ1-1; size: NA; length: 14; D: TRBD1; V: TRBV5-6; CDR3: CASSLGDRSPGAFF; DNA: TGTGCCAGCAGCTTGGGGGACAGGTCGCCTGGAGCTTTCTTT
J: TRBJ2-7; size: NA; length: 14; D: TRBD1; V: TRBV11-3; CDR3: CASSARDRTYEQYF; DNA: TGTGCCAGCAGCGCCCGGGACAGGACCTACGAGCAGTACTTC
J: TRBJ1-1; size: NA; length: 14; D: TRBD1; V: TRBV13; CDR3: CASSPGTGSTEAFF; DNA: TGTGCCAGCAGCCCCGGGACAGGGTCGACTGAAGCTTTCTTT
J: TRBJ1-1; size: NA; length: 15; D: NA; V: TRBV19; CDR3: CASSINSGWGTEAFF; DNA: TGTGCCAGTAGTATTAACTCAGGGTGGGGCACTGAAGCTTTCTTT
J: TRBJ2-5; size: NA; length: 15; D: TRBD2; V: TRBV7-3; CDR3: CASSSSGGRQETQYF; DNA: TGTGCCAGCAGCAGTAGCGGGGGGCGCCAAGAGACCCAGTACTTC
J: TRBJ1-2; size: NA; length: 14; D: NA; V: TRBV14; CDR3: CASSQSQGIGGYTF; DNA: TGTGCCAGCAGCCAAAGCCAGGGGATAGGAGGCTACACCTTC
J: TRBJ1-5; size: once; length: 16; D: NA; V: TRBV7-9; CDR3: CASSLIGSGSNQPQHF; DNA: TGTGCCAGCAGCTTAATCGGGTCGGGGAGCAATCAGCCCCAGCATTTT
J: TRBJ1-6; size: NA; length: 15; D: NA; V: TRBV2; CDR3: CASSEDEPSYSPLHF; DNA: TGTGCCAGCAGTGAAGATGAGCCGTCCTATTCACCCCTCCACTTT
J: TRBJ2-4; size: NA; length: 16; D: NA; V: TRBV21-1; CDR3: CASSFQCGLAKNIQYF; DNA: TGTGCCAGCAGCTTTCAGTGTGGCCTAGCCAAAAACATTCAGTACTTC
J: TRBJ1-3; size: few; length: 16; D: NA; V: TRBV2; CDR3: CASRGMDSYSGNTIYF; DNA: TGTGCCAGCAGAGGGATGGACAGCTACTCTGGAAACACCATATATTTT
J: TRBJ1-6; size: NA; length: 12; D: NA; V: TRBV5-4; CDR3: CASSLDSSPLHF; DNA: TGTGCCAGCAGCTTGGATAGTTCACCCCTCCACTTT
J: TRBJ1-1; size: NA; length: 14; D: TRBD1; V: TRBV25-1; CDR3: CASSLGTVNTEAFF; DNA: TGTGCCAGCAGCCTCGGGACAGTCAACACTGAAGCTTTCTTT
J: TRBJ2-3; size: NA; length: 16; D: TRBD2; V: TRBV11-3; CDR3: CASSLGLAGDTDTQYF; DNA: TGTGCCAGCAGCCTTGGACTAGCGGGAGACACAGATACGCAGTATTTT
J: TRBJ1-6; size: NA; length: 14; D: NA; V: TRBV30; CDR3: CAWRSGLFSSPLHF; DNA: TGTGCCTGGAGGTCGGGACTGTTCAGCTCACCCCTCCACTTT